Following are 14 T cell receptor beta chains from one sample sequenced in a study of T cells in Graves' hyperthyroidism and ophthalmopathy. Amplified regions were TCR beta CDR3 sequences from RNA transcripts. The primer set for the first-round RT-PCR of the TCR CDR3 was HTBI. TCRdb re-analysed the multiplex PCR reads in MiXCR, keeping a single row per CDR3 protein. The sample gives 700,000 to 850,000 distinct CDR3 sequences, 30% to 40% of which show up once; less than 40% is in the top ten. The source material was blood. Every receptor here comes from a woman aged 40 to 50 with Graves' hyperthyroidism.

This chain connects TRBV2 to TRBJ1-2; TRBD1 matches 11 bases. The junction had 5 bases not matched to a gene; V was cut back by 8 bases and J by 0 bases. Germline values: CDR1 SNHLY, CDR2 FYNNEI. This CDR3 is built from 15 residues. CDR3 coding DNA: TGTGCCAGCTCCGGGACAGGGGGAGCTAACTATGGCTACACCTTC. Translation: CASSGTGGANYGYTF.

This clonotype has just one count. The chain couples TRBV29-1 to TRBJ2-3; TRBD2 agrees at 13 bases. The germline CDR1 and CDR2 sequences are SQVTM and ANQGSEA. With 3 bases clipped from V and 4 bases from J, the junction kept 10 bases outside the gene matches. The CDR3 runs to 17 residues. CDR3 sequence reads: CSVDTQRTSGSPDTQYF. Here the CDR3 DNA reads TGCAGCGTTGATACGCAAAGGACTAGCGGGAGTCCAGATACGCAGTATTTT.

The CDR3 sequence is CASSRGFTGGEKLFF. CDR3 coding DNA: TGTGCCAGCAGTCGTGGGTTTACAGGGGGTGAAAAACTGTTTTTT. The chain carries TRBV6-5 and TRBJ1-4, with TRBD1 matching over 8 bases. J gave up 7 bases and V 5 bases, and 9 bases lay outside the gene matches. The germline V gene has CDR1 MNHEY and CDR2 SVGAGI. The CDR3 totals 15 residues.

The chain joins TRBV7-3 to TRBJ2-7; D is uncertain. The J call may be wrong; the DNA end is better matched by TRBJ2-1. CDR3 size: 13 residues. CDR1 is SGHTA, CDR2 FQGTGA, per germline. In nucleotides, the CDR3 is TGTGCCAGCAGCCCCGGGCGTGACAATGAGCAGTTCTTC. Encoded protein: CASSPGRDNEQFF.

At least ten counts were recorded for this clonotype. This chain uses TRBV7-9 with TRBJ1-2; 10 nucleotides agree with TRBD1. Germline assignment: CDR1 SEHNR and CDR2 FQNEAQ (reference sequence). This CDR3 region has 14 residues. The V gene end was trimmed by 5 bases and the J gene end by 6 bases; junction bases not matched to a gene: 6. The CDR3 is CASSTTGGRDGYTF. CDR3 bases: TGTGCCAGCAGCACGACAGGGGGCAGGGATGGCTACACCTTC.

The rearrangement links TRBV5-1 to TRBJ1-1; perhaps TRBD1 as D (5 bases). Trimming stripped 4 bases from V and 0 bases from J, with 13 bases between. The germline V gene encodes CDR1 SGHRS and CDR2 YFSETQ. The CDR3 consists of 15 residues. CDR3 coding DNA: TGCGCCAGCAGCGCTCCCGACAGAATGAACACTGAAGCTTTCTTT. Translation gives CASSAPDRMNTEAFF. The entire variable domain, with the rest obtained from reference TRBV5-1 and TRBJ1-1, is as follows: KAGVTQTPRYLIKTRGQQVTLSCSPISGHRSVSWYQQTPGQGLQFLFEYFSETQRNKGNFPGRFSGRQFSNSRSEMNVSTLELGDSALYLCASSAPDRMNTEAFFGQGTRLTVV.

Ten or more counts support this clonotype. The chain combines TRBV19 with TRBJ2-2; 11 bases map to TRBD1. V shed 8 bases and J 6 bases; nucleotides not matched to a gene: 5. This CDR3 has 14 residues. Per germline, CDR1 LNHDA and CDR2 SQIVND (reference sequence). The CDR3 region is CASWRGQGAGELFF. The DNA of the CDR3 is TGTGCCAGTTGGAGGGGACAGGGGGCCGGGGAGCTGTTTTTT.

The V call is TRBV7-2, the J call TRBJ2-5; weak D call: TRBD2 (6 bases). The germline CDR1 and CDR2 sequences are SGHTA and FQGNSA. This CDR3 comprises 17 residues. Trimming pared 4 bases from V and 5 bases from J, leaving 23 bases between. CDR3 residues: CASSYYGVQGGGETQYF. For the CDR3, the DNA is TGTGCCAGCAGCTACTACGGGGTTCAGGGAGGCGGGGAGACCCAGTACTTC.

V is TRBV10-2 and J is TRBJ1-1, with D perhaps TRBD1 (5 bases). V lost 10 bases and J 11 bases, leaving 14 bases between the germline ends. This CDR3 comprises 10 residues. Looked up from germline, CDR1 is WSHSY and CDR2 is SAAADI. CDR3: CATGGFIAFF. As DNA, the CDR3 is TGCGCCACCGGGGGGTTCATCGCTTTCTTT.

The rearrangement joins TRBV10-3 to TRBJ2-7; tentative D call: TRBD1 (6 bases). CDR1 is ENHRY, CDR2 SYGVKD, per germline. The V end lost 10 bases, the J end lost 5 bases, and 12 bases lay between the germline ends. CDR3 length equals 11 residues. CDR3 residues: CATGTTHEQYF. The CDR3 DNA follows: TGTGCCACCGGGACAACTCACGAGCAGTACTTC.

This clonotype has at least ten counts. The rearrangement links TRBV19 to TRBJ1-6, with D possibly being TRBD1 (6 bases). From germline, CDR1 is LNHDA and CDR2 SQIVND (reference sequence). This CDR3 has 13 amino acids. V lost 2 bases and J lost 10, with 9 bases in between. The CDR3 DNA follows: TGTGCCAGTAGTATATCGCAGGGGTCACCCCTCCACTTT. Translating it yields CASSISQGSPLHF.

DNA for the CDR3: TGTGCCAGCCGTTCCTGGACAGTAACTAATTCACCCCTCCACTTT. Protein sequence: CASRSWTVTNSPLHF. The chain uses TRBV25-1 and TRBJ1-6; D may be TRBD1 (6 bases). The CDR3 is made up of 15 amino acids. Looked up from germline, CDR1 is MGHDK and CDR2 is SYGVNS. V lost 8 bases, J lost 6 bases, and 17 bases lay in between.

V gene TRBV25-1 combines with J gene TRBJ1-2, with 10 bases matching TRBD1. Germline V gives CDR1 MGHDK, CDR2 SYGVNS. This CDR3 region has 15 residues. V shed 10 bases, J shed 5 bases, and the junction held 13 bases outside the gene matches. In DNA form, the CDR3 reads TGTGCCATCAGCCTAGCCCGGACAGGGGGATATGGCTACACCTTC. This encodes CAISLARTGGYGYTF.

This clonotype was counted many times. V usage is TRBV7-9 and J usage is TRBJ1-2; weak D call: TRBD1 (5 bases). The germline gives CDR1 SEHNR, CDR2 FQNEAQ (reference sequence). Trimming removed 7 bases from V and 6 bases from J, with 18 bases in between. The CDR3 length is 14 residues. CDR3 amino acids: CASTSNQRGDGYTF. The CDR3 DNA reads as TGTGCCAGCACCTCGAACCAGAGAGGGGATGGCTACACCTTC.